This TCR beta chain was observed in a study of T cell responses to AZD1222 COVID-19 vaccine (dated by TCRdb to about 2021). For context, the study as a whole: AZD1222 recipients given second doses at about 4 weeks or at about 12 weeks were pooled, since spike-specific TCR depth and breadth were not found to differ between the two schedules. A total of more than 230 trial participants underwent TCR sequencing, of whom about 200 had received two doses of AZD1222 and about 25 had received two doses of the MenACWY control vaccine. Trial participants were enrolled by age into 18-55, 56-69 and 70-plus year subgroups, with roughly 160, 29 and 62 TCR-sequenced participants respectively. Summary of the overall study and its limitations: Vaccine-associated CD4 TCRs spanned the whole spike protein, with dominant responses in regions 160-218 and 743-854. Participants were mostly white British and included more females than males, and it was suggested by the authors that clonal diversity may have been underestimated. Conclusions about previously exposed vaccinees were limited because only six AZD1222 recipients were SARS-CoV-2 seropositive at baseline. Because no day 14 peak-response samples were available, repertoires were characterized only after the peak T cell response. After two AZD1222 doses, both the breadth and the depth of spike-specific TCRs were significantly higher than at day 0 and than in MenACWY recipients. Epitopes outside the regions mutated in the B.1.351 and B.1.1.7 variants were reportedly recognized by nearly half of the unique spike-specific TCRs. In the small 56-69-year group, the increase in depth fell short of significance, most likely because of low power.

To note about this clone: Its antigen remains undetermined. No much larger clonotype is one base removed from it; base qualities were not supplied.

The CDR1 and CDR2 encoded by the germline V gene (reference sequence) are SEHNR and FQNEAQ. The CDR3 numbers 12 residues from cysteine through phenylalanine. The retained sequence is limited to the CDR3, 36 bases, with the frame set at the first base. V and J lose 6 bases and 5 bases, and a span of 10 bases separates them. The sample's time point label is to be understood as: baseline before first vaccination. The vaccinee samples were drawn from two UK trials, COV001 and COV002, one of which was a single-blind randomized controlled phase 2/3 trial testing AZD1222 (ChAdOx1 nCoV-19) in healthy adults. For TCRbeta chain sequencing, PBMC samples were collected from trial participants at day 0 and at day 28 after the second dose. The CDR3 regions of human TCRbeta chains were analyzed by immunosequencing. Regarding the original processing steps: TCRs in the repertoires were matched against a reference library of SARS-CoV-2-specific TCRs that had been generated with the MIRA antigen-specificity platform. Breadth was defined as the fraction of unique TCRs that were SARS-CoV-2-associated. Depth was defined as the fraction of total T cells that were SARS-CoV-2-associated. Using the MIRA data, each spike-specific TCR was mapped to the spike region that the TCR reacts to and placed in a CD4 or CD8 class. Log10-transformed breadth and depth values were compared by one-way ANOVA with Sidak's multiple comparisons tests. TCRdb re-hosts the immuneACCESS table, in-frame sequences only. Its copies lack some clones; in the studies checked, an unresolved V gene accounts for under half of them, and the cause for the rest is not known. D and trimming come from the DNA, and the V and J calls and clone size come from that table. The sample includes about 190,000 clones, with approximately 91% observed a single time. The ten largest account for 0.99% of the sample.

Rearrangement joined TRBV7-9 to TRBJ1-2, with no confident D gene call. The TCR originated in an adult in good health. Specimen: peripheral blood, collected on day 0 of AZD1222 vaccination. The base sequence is TGTGCCAGCAGGCTGAGCAGTTATGGCTACACCTTC. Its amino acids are CASRLSSYGYTF.